This is a list of T cell receptor beta chains from one sample in a study of cytomegalovirus exposure and HLA in healthy donors. The assay was immunoSEQ multiplex PCR, and TCRdb's table has in-frame clones only and misses some. The data contain 300,000 or so clones, just under 85% of them singletons. The specimen was PBMCs. These receptor sequences come from a woman aged 40 to 49 in good health and CMV-seropositive. Each CDR3 is given with its conserved first and last residue. The D gene is left open where the match is weak. The listing skips clone size in some rows; elsewhere it reads once, few, many or a size class.

- - TRBJ2-2 TRBV27 CASSLNPANTGELFF TGTGCCAGCAGTTTAAACCCAGCGAACACCGGGGAGCTGTTTTTT
few TRBD1 TRBJ2-7 TRBV11-3 CASSPETGVYGEQYF TGTGCCAGCAGCCCCGAAACAGGGGTATATGGCGAGCAGTACTTC
- TRBD1 TRBJ1-2 TRBV19 CASRGQVYGYTF TGTGCCAGTAGGGGACAGGTCTATGGCTACACCTTC
- - TRBJ2-1 TRBV5-6 CASSGVGGGNEQFF TGTGCCAGCAGCGGTGTCGGTGGAGGGAATGAGCAGTTCTTC
- - TRBJ1-1 TRBV19 CASSSLGATLNTEAFF TGTGCCAGTAGTTCATTAGGAGCCACACTGAACACTGAAGCTTTCTTT
- - TRBJ1-5 TRBV6-5 CASSFSGVYSNQPQHF TGTGCCAGCAGTTTTTCAGGGGTTTATAGCAATCAGCCCCAGCATTTT
- - TRBJ2-1 TRBV27 CASTRYDGGSYNEQFF TGTGCCAGCACTCGGTATGACGGCGGCTCCTACAATGAGCAGTTCTTC
- - TRBJ2-6 TRBV6-5 CASSYSSPGANGLTF TGTGCCAGCAGTTATTCTAGTCCTGGGGCCAACGGCCTGACTTTC
- - TRBJ1-5 TRBV18 CASSPVSGNQPQHF TGTGCCAGCTCCCCGGTTTCGGGCAATCAGCCCCAGCATTTT
few - TRBJ2-1 TRBV7-8 CASSLAGWASNIEQFF TGTGCCAGCAGCTTAGCGGGGTGGGCTAGCAACATCGAGCAGTTCTTC
- - TRBJ1-1 TRBV5-4 CASSLLRDPNTEAFF TGTGCCAGCAGCCTCCTTCGGGATCCGAACACTGAAGCTTTCTTT
- - TRBJ2-5 TRBV4-2 CASSQDRGGMETQYF TGTGCCAGCAGCCAAGACCGGGGCGGGATGGAGACCCAGTACTTC
- - TRBJ1-5 TRBV6-5 CASSPQGSNQPQHF TGTGCCAGCAGCCCCCAGGGTAGCAATCAGCCCCAGCATTTT
- - TRBJ1-2 TRBV28 CASSRPDSLYGYTF TGTGCCAGCAGTCGCCCGGACAGCCTCTATGGCTACACCTTC
- TRBD1 TRBJ1-1 TRBV29-1 CSVVGQMNTEAFF TGCAGCGTCGTGGGACAGATGAACACTGAAGCTTTCTTT
- - TRBJ1-4 TRBV30 CAWSVPQPINEKLFF TGTGCCTGGAGTGTACCACAGCCGATTAATGAAAAACTGTTTTTT
- TRBD1 TRBJ1-1 TRBV28 CASKDRGKVNTEAFF TGTGCCAGCAAGGACAGGGGGAAGGTGAACACTGAAGCTTTCTTT
- - TRBJ1-1 TRBV30 CAWSSSEAFF TGTGCCTGGAGTTCGTCTGAAGCTTTCTTT
- - TRBJ1-4 TRBV19 CATRHTAYNEKLFF TGTGCCACTCGCCACACAGCCTATAATGAAAAACTGTTTTTT
- - TRBJ2-1 TRBV7-3 CASSINGGYNEQFF TGTGCCAGCAGCATAAACGGGGGATACAATGAGCAGTTCTTC
- TRBD2 TRBJ2-7 TRBV19 CASTAAGGDYEQYF TGTGCCAGTACGGCAGCGGGAGGGGACTACGAGCAGTACTTC
- - TRBJ2-1 TRBV29-1 CSVEDETYEQFF TGCAGCGTTGAAGATGAGACATATGAGCAGTTCTTC
- - TRBJ2-7 TRBV28 CASSFSDYTYEQYF TGTGCCAGCAGTTTTAGCGACTACACCTACGAGCAGTACTTC
- - TRBJ2-1 TRBV19 CASKTPSDEQFF TGTGCCAGTAAAACCCCTAGCGATGAGCAGTTCTTC
- - TRBJ2-6 TRBV7-6 CASSLGQNSGANVLTF TGTGCCAGCAGCTTAGGTCAGAACTCTGGGGCCAACGTCCTGACTTTC
few TRBD1 TRBJ1-5 TRBV4-3 CASSQDRGVHQPQHF TGCGCCAGCAGCCAAGACAGGGGGGTTCATCAGCCCCAGCATTTT
- - TRBJ1-4 TRBV7-8 CASSSFGRNEKLFF TGTGCCAGCAGCTCGTTCGGGAGAAATGAAAAACTGTTTTTT
- TRBD2 TRBJ2-7 TRBV28 CASSLASGSSHEQYF TGTGCCAGCAGTTTGGCCAGCGGGAGTTCCCACGAGCAGTACTTC
- - TRBJ1-6 TRBV28 CASSSLRRESLHF TGTGCCAGCAGTTCTCTTAGGAGGGAGTCCCTCCACTTT
- TRBD2 TRBJ2-7 TRBV29-1 CSVRAGGEYEQYF TGCAGCGTTCGAGCGGGAGGGGAGTACGAGCAGTACTTC
- TRBD1 TRBJ1-1 TRBV29-1 CSGRGQGNTEAFF TGCAGCGGGCGTGGACAGGGCAACACTGAAGCTTTCTTT
few - TRBJ1-5 TRBV6-4 CASSTGSGNQPQHF TGTGCCAGCAGTACAGGGTCGGGCAATCAGCCCCAGCATTTT
- - TRBJ1-2 TRBV28 CASSLPGRGYGYTF TGTGCCAGCAGTTTACCCGGAAGGGGCTATGGCTACACCTTC
- TRBD1 TRBJ1-5 TRBV10-3 CAISESRTGVKQPQHF TGTGCCATCAGTGAGTCGAGGACAGGGGTGAAGCAGCCCCAGCATTTT
- - TRBJ1-2 TRBV5-6 CASTPPTDNYGYTF TGTGCCAGCACCCCCCCCACAGATAACTATGGCTACACCTTC
- TRBD1 TRBJ1-2 TRBV7-6 CASSPGTGGQGYTF TGTGCCAGCAGCCCCGGGACAGGGGGGCAGGGCTACACCTTC
- TRBD2 TRBJ2-3 TRBV9 CASSVAGGEETTDTQYF TGTGCCAGCAGCGTAGCGGGAGGAGAGGAAACCACAGATACGCAGTATTTT
- - TRBJ2-7 TRBV30 CAWSVGVKGKNYEQYF TGTGCCTGGAGTGTGGGTGTGAAGGGGAAGAACTACGAGCAGTACTTC
few TRBD2 TRBJ2-1 TRBV27 CASSLLAGDEQFF TGTGCCAGCAGTTTACTAGCGGGAGATGAGCAGTTCTTC
- - TRBJ2-3 TRBV29-1 CSVQSQRGIDTQYF TGCAGCGTCCAGTCTCAAAGGGGAATAGATACGCAGTATTTT